Below, one T cell receptor beta chain is given with its context. Its target antigen remains unknown. Base qualities were left out, and no much larger clone turns up one base away. Additional DNA sequences in this sample encode the identical CDR3. Reading the label with the study, this specimen's treatment or condition is: oral pan-JAK inhibitor, 5-10 mg twice daily. Peripheral blood and lesional scalp punch biopsies were obtained from patients with alopecia areata. After PBMCs were isolated by density centrifugation and stained for CD3, CD4 and CD8, a FACSAria was used to sort CD4+ and CD8+ T cells. The data are from a study of CD8+ T cells in alopecia areata listed by TCRdb under 2018. As for the study more broadly: Treated patients were enrolled in an open-label pilot trial of oral tofacitinib at 5 to 10 mg twice daily for moderate-to-severe alopecia areata. Patients received tofacitinib for 6 to 18 months and were then followed off drug for 6 months to check for delayed response and recurrence. Biopsies were taken from tofacitinib-treated patients at baseline and again at 4 and 24 weeks into treatment, and several of those patients also had a later scalp biopsy. The RNA source kit depended on sample type: the PAXgene miRNA kit for fixed scalp, the miRNeasy kit for PBMCs, and the RNeasy kit for mouse skin. Amplification of TCRbeta CDR3 regions was done by immunoSEQ multiplex PCR using 35 Vbeta forward primers and 13 Jbeta reverse primers. Scalp clonality was compared among normal scalp (n=4), patchy alopecia areata scalp (n=8), and alopecia totalis/universalis scalp (n=8). The SALT score, which quantifies the percentage of affected scalp surface area, was used to measure disease severity in treated patients. In humans, TCRbeta sequencing was performed on scalp tissue and on sorted CD4+ and CD8+ peripheral blood T cells from healthy controls and from patients with patchy or totalis/universalis alopecia areata. To study T cell clonal expansion in alopecia areata, the researchers applied high-throughput TCRbeta sequencing to both the C3H/HeJ mouse model and human patients. Points the paper makes about the study in general: Because the treated cohort was small and included a single nonresponder, larger studies are needed to assess links between baseline CD8+ expansion and response. Unlike mouse skin, which is dominated by gammadelta T cells, normal human skin has resident alphabeta T cells that are also sequenced, and this complicates analysis of the scalp TCR repertoire. Lesional scalp, especially in alopecia totalis/universalis, showed higher clonality and more expanded CD8+ clones than normal scalp, suggesting antigenic drive. Shared TCR sequences between patients were less evident than in mice, which may be partly attributable to HLA diversity in the patient population. Tofacitinib significantly lowered scalp clonality and the number of expanded CD8+ clones among the top 100 scalp clones. During tofacitinib treatment, many expanded lesional clones stuck around in both scalp and blood, and this persistence may partly explain why relapse happens after treatment is stopped.

CDR1 and CDR2 are read off the germline V gene as SGHDT and YYEEEE. Trimming takes 2 bases off V and 5 bases off J; junction bases not matched to a gene: 4. The CDR3 covers 14 residues, taking in both the cysteine and the phenylalanine. The DNA shown is the 42-base CDR3, in frame from base 1. Libraries were prepared through the immunoSEQ multiplex PCR assay. RNA was extracted from all samples and reverse transcribed into cDNA as template for TCR sequencing. First-strand cDNA was synthesized using SuperScript III with a 2:1 mix of oligo-dT and random hexamers. Amplification bias was assessed with a synthetic immune receptor repertoire, and residual bias was removed computationally. In the source study's methods: Raw reads were preprocessed to remove errors, and CDR3 was defined according to IMGT conventions as the region from the conserved cysteine to phenylalanine. Clonality was computed as 1 minus the Shannon entropy, with the entropy normalized by log2 of the number of productive unique TCRs. Scalp TCRbeta sequences were cross-referenced with sorted blood CD4 and CD8 repertoires so that the CD4 or CD8 identity of scalp clones could be inferred. Sourced from immuneACCESS, this table was stored by TCRdb with only in-frame sequences that have V and J called. A share of the clones is absent; for the studies checked, an unresolved V gene accounts for under half, and the remainder has no known explanation. The D gene and trimming were derived from the DNA, and the V and J assignments and clone size from that table. The table for this sample lists 150,000 to 200,000 clones; 58% of them were counted only once. The top ten hold 16% of the sample.

Material: CD4+ T cells sorted from blood, obtained at approximately week 56, from a patient treated with tofacitinib. The receptor chain draws on TRBV5-6 and TRBJ2-5; 9 junctional bases match TRBD1. This receptor was identified in a human donor with alopecia areata. The CDR3 reads as follows: CASSFTGGVETQYF. Here is the DNA: TGTGCCAGCAGCTTCACAGGGGGCGTGGAGACCCAGTACTTC.